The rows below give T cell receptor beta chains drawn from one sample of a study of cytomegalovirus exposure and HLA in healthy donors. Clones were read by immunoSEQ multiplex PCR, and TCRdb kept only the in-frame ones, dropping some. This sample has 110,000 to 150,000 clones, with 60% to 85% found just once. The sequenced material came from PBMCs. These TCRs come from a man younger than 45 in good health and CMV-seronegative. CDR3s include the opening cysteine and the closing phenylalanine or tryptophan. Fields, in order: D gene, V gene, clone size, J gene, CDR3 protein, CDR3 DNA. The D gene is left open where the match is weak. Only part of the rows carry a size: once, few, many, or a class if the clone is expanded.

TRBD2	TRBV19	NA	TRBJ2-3	CASRLVSVTSGGSQGTQYF	TGTGCCAGTCGCTTAGTATCGGTGACTAGCGGGGGGTCACAAGGTACGCAGTATTTT
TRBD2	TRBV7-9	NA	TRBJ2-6	CASSPPSLAGISGANVLTF	TGTGCCAGCAGCCCACCAAGCCTAGCGGGGATCTCTGGGGCCAACGTCCTGACTTTC
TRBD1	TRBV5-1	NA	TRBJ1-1	CASNLHRGSWTEAFF	TGCGCCAGCAACCTTCACAGGGGGAGTTGGACTGAAGCTTTCTTT
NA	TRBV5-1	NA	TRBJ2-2	CASSLALGRETGELFF	TGCGCCAGCAGCTTGGCCCTAGGCAGAGAGACCGGGGAGCTGTTTTTT
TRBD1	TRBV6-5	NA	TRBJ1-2	CASTPDRAGYTF	TGTGCCAGCACCCCGGACAGGGCTGGCTACACCTTC
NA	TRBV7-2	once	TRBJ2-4	CASSLARTGGNIQYF	TGTGCCAGCAGCTTAGCCCGGACCGGAGGGAACATTCAGTACTTC
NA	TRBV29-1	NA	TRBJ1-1	CSVEGSGMNTEAFF	TGCAGCGTTGAAGGTTCAGGGATGAACACTGAAGCTTTCTTT
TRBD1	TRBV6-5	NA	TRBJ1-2	CASRVTGAPDGYTF	TGTGCCAGCAGAGTGACAGGGGCCCCCGATGGCTACACCTTC
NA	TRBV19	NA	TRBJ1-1	CASNTRDSRRGAFF	TGTGCCAGTAACACCCGGGACTCCCGGAGGGGAGCTTTCTTT
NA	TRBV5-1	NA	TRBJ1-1	CASSLAWASEAFF	TGCGCCAGCAGCTTGGCCTGGGCGAGTGAAGCTTTCTTT
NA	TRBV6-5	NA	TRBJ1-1	CASSVTGNTEAFF	TGTGCCAGCAGTGTTACAGGGAACACTGAAGCTTTCTTT
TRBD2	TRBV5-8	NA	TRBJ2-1	CASSRGLAGVGDEQFF	TGTGCCAGCAGCAGAGGACTAGCGGGAGTTGGAGATGAGCAGTTCTTC
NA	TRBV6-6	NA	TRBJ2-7	CASSLLSYEQYF	TGTGCCAGCAGCCTCCTCTCCTACGAGCAGTACTTC
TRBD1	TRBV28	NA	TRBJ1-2	CASSLRQGARYGYTF	TGTGCCAGCAGTCTACGTCAGGGGGCAAGGTATGGCTACACCTTC
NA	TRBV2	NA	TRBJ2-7	CASRGAEREYF	TGTGCCAGCAGGGGAGCGGAACGAGAGTACTTC
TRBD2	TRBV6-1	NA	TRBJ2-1	CASSEAQASGRNEQFF	TGTGCCAGCAGTGAAGCGCAGGCTAGCGGGAGGAATGAGCAGTTCTTC
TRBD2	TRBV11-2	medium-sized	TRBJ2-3	CASSWPGLATDTQYF	TGTGCCAGCAGCTGGCCGGGACTAGCCACAGATACGCAGTATTTT
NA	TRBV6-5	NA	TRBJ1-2	CASSPAGSYGYTF	TGTGCCAGCTCCCCGGCAGGGTCCTATGGCTACACCTTC
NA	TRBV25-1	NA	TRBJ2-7	CASSERSSSYEQYF	TGTGCCAGCAGTGAACGGTCTAGCTCCTACGAGCAGTACTTC
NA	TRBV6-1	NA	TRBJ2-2	CASSARDAGELFF	TGTGCCAGCAGTGCCCGGGATGCCGGGGAGCTGTTTTTT
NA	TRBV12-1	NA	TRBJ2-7	CASSPALWLEQYF	TGTGCCAGCAGCCCTGCCCTCTGGCTCGAGCAGTACTTC
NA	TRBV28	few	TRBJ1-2	CASSLLQTDYGYTF	TGTGCCAGCAGTTTATTGCAGACTGACTATGGCTACACCTTC
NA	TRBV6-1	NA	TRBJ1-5	CASSGPLGGLDQPQHF	TGTGCCAGCAGTGGACCTCTCGGGGGATTGGATCAGCCCCAGCATTTT
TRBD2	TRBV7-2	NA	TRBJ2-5	CASSLVGTAGGQETQYF	TGTGCCAGCAGCTTAGTGGGAACAGCGGGGGGGCAAGAGACCCAGTACTTC
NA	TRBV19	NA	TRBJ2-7	CASSSRDGSYEQYF	TGTGCCAGTAGCAGCAGAGACGGGTCCTACGAGCAGTACTTC
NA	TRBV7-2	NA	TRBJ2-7	CASSLSGGDEQYF	TGTGCCAGCAGCTTGAGTGGGGGCGACGAGCAGTACTTC
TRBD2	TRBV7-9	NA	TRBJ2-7	CASSLGPGLAGGPSYEQYF	TGTGCCAGCAGTTTAGGCCCGGGACTAGCGGGAGGCCCCTCCTACGAGCAGTACTTC
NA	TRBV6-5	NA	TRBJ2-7	CASSSTDSYEQYF	TGTGCCAGCAGTTCGACAGATTCCTACGAGCAGTACTTC
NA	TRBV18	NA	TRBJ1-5	CASSPGGNQPQHF	TGTGCCAGCTCACCAGGAGGAAATCAGCCCCAGCATTTT
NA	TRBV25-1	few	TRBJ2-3	CASSAGFVGDTQYF	TGTGCCAGCAGCGCCGGGTTCGTAGGAGATACGCAGTATTTT
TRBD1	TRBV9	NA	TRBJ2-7	CASSVGQGGYEQYF	TGTGCCAGCAGCGTAGGACAGGGGGGCTACGAGCAGTACTTC
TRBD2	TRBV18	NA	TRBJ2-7	CASSPNSGGASEQYF	TGTGCCAGCTCACCGAATAGCGGGGGGGCCTCCGAGCAGTACTTC
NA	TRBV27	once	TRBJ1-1	CASSPRVRDISAGAFF	TGTGCCAGCAGTCCCCGGGTTCGGGACATCTCCGCCGGAGCTTTCTTT
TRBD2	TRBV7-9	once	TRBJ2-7	CASSSGLAGEQYF	TGTGCCAGCAGCTCGGGACTAGCAGGCGAGCAGTACTTC
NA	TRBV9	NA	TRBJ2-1	CASSPMGVSGQEQFF	TGTGCCAGCAGCCCAATGGGCGTGTCGGGACAAGAGCAGTTCTTC
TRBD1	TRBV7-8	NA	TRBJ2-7	CASSYRQGSYEQYF	TGTGCCAGCAGCTACCGACAGGGTTCCTACGAGCAGTACTTC
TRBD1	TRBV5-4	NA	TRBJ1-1	CASTLSRDRRTEAFF	TGTGCCAGCACCCTATCCAGGGACAGAAGAACTGAAGCTTTCTTT
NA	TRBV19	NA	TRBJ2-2	CASGKGHTTGELFF	TGTGCCAGTGGGAAGGGGCATACAACCGGGGAGCTGTTTTTT
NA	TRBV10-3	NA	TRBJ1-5	CAISEDGQRNQPQHF	TGTGCCATCAGTGAGGATGGACAGCGCAATCAGCCCCAGCATTTT
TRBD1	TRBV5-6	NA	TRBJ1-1	CASSSMDRSEAFF	TGTGCCAGCAGCTCAATGGACAGGTCCGAAGCTTTCTTT
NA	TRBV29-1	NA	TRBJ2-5	CSVEDATVAQETQYF	TGCAGCGTTGAAGATGCTACGGTTGCGCAAGAGACCCAGTACTTC
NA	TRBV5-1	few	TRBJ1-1	CASTLRGLSLARNTEAFF	TGCGCCAGCACCCTGCGGGGCCTTAGCTTAGCAAGGAACACTGAAGCTTTCTTT
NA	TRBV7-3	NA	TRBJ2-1	CASSLQGDEQFF	TGTGCCAGCAGCTTACAGGGCGATGAGCAGTTCTTC
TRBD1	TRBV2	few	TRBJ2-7	CASSEGPGQGYEQYF	TGTGCCAGCAGTGAAGGTCCGGGACAGGGCTACGAGCAGTACTTC
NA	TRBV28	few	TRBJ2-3	CASSPQRASGTDTQYF	TGTGCCAGCAGTCCTCAAAGAGCCTCCGGGACAGATACGCAGTATTTT
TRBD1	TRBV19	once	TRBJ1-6	CASSINRGLSSPLHF	TGTGCCAGTAGTATTAACAGGGGGCTAAGTTCACCCCTCCACTTT
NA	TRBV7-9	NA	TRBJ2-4	CASSLPPVGSQYF	TGTGCCAGCAGCTTACCTCCGGTGGGCAGTCAGTACTTC
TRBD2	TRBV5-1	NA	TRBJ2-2	CASSKGLAGADGELFF	TGCGCCAGCAGCAAGGGACTAGCGGGAGCTGACGGGGAGCTGTTTTTT
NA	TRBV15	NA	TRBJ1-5	CATSRGGNQPQHF	TGTGCCACCAGCCGGGGGGGCAATCAGCCCCAGCATTTT
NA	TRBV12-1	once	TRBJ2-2	CASSIPSGRAPGELFF	TGTGCCAGCAGCATCCCTAGCGGGAGGGCCCCCGGGGAGCTGTTTTTT
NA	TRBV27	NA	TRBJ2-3	CASNGQGSTDTQYF	TGTGCCAGCAACGGGCAGGGCAGCACAGATACGCAGTATTTT